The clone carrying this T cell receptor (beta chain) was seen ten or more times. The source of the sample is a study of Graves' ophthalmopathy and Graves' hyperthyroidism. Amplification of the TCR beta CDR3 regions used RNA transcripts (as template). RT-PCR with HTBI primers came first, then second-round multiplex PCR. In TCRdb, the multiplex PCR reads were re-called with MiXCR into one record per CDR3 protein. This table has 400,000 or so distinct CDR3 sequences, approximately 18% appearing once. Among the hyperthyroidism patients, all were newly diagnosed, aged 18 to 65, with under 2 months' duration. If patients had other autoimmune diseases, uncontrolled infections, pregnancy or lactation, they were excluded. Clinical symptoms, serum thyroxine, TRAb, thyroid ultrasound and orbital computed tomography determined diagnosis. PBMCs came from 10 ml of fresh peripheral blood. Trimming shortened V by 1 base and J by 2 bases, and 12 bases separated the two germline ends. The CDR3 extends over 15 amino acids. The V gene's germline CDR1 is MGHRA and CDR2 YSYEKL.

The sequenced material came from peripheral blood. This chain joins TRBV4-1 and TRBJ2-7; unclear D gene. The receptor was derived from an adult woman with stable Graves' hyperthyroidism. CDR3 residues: CASSQAAQTPYEQYF. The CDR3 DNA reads TGCGCCAGCAGCCAAGCGGCCCAGACTCCCTACGAGCAGTACTTC.